The 15 T cell receptor beta chains below come from one sample, sequenced in a study of blood T cell repertoires in COVID-19 (dated by TCRdb to 2018 to 2020). Libraries were constructed by the immunoSEQ multiplex PCR assay. The immuneACCESS repertoire file appears here via TCRdb, limited to in-frame rearrangements. These files lack a portion of the clones; in checked studies, under half of the deficit traces to unresolved V genes, and the cause of the others is not known. This sample holds 100,000 to 150,000 clones; around 81% were observed only once. The biggest ten clones account for roughly 10% of the sample. Input material: peripheral blood. These receptors all stem from a man aged 55 to 69 with acute or convalescent COVID-19.

V is TRBV6-5 and J is TRBJ1-2, with D possibly matching TRBD1 (5 bases). Looked up from germline, CDR1 is MNHEY and CDR2 is SVGAGI. The V gene lost 5 bases and the J gene lost 4 bases, with 14 bases spanning the gap. There are 14 residues in the CDR3. The CDR3 loop reads CASSPGGGAYGYTF. CDR3 in DNA: TGTGCCAGCAGTCCCGGGGGGGGAGCCTATGGCTACACCTTC.

The chain has TRBV5-1 and TRBJ2-7; 7 bases match TRBD1. CDR1 SGHRS and CDR2 YFSETQ come from the germline V gene. The CDR3 is 16 amino acids. With V trimmed by 4 bases and J by 0 bases, 10 bases remained unmatched. Written as DNA, the CDR3 is TGCGCCAGCAGCCTGGAAGGGACAGTCTACTCCTACGAGCAGTACTTC. Translating gives CASSLEGTVYSYEQYF.

V is TRBV6-5 and J is TRBJ1-5, with D uncertain. Trimming shortened V by 6 bases and J by 1 base, and 13 bases separated the two germline ends. The CDR3 covers 15 residues. Germline V CDR1 and CDR2: MNHEY, SVGAGI. CDR3 sequence (DNA): TGTGCCAGCAGGCCGCGTCCGGGAAGCAATCAGCCCCAGCATTTT. Amino acid sequence: CASRPRPGSNQPQHF.

A word on this clone: Other DNA sequences in the same sample also yield this CDR3. V usage is TRBV30 and J usage is TRBJ2-3, with 12 bases that match TRBD2. V gave up 1 base and J gave up 1 base; unmatched junction bases: 3. The CDR3 extends over 16 amino acids. Germline CDR1 and CDR2: GTSNPN and SVGIG (reference sequence). CDR3 residues: CAWSGLAGARTDTQYF. In DNA form, the CDR3 reads TGTGCCTGGAGTGGACTAGCGGGAGCCCGCACAGATACGCAGTATTTT.

The chain couples TRBV6-6 to TRBJ2-7; tentatively, D is TRBD2 (6 bases). Trimming cost V 6 bases and J 1 base, with 13 bases left between them. Germline CDR1 reads MNHNY; CDR2 reads SVGAGI (reference sequence). The CDR3 totals 14 residues. The CDR3 loop reads CASSSPGLSYEQYF. CDR3 in DNA: TGTGCCAGCAGCTCGCCGGGACTTTCCTACGAGCAGTACTTC.

V and J are TRBV5-1 and TRBJ1-4; D unclear. The CDR3 is made up of 13 amino acids. The germline V and J ends were trimmed by 4 bases and 8 bases, with 12 bases remaining between them. Germline assignment: CDR1 SGHRS and CDR2 YFSETQ. The CDR3 coding sequence is TGCGCCAGCAGCCACAAACGAGGGGAAAAACTGTTTTTT. It encodes CASSHKRGEKLFF.

The chain uses TRBV5-1 and TRBJ1-2, with 9 bases that match TRBD1. CDR3 length equals 14 residues. Trimming took 3 bases from V and 2 from J; bases not matched to a gene: 2. CDR1 is SGHRS and CDR2 is YFSETQ in the germline V gene. DNA of the CDR3: TGCGCCAGCAGCTGGACAGGGGACAACTATGGCTACACCTTC. The encoded protein is CASSWTGDNYGYTF.

The chain joins TRBV10-2 to TRBJ2-7; 10 nucleotides align to TRBD1. This CDR3 contains 17 residues. CDR1 WSHSY and CDR2 SAAADI come from the germline V gene. J was trimmed by 6 bases and V by 0 bases; bases with no gene match: 11. Written as DNA, the CDR3 is TGCGCCAGCAGTGAGTCTATAGACAGGGGGCGCGATGGCGAGCAGTACTTC. The encoded protein is CASSESIDRGRDGEQYF.

This clone was detected once. The chain combines TRBV29-1 with TRBJ1-2; D remains unclear. Germline lookup yields CDR1 SQVTM and CDR2 ANQGSEA. The CDR3 has 12 residues. The V end lost 8 bases, the J end lost 4 bases, and 14 bases lay between the germline ends. Here the CDR3 DNA reads TGCAGCCTTCCCGGGGAAGGCTATGGCTACACCTTC. It specifies CSLPGEGYGYTF.

This clone was seen more than once but under ten times. The genes are TRBV4-2 and TRBJ1-3, with TRBD1 matching 9 bases. Trimming at V came to 3 bases and at J to 4 bases, leaving 7 bases not matched to a gene. This CDR3 has 16 amino acids. Germline lookup yields CDR1 LGHNA and CDR2 YNFKEQ. The CDR3 loop reads CASSQGDRASGNTIYF. CDR3 DNA: TGTGCCAGCAGCCAGGGGGACAGGGCATCCGGAAACACCATATATTTT.

This clone was observed a single time. J is TRBJ2-3 and V is TRBV29-1; a possible D gene is TRBD2 (5 bases). The V gene's germline CDR1 is SQVTM and CDR2 ANQGSEA. The CDR3 consists of 14 residues. Trimming stripped 1 base from V and 1 base from J, with 9 bases between. The CDR3, as DNA: TGCAGCGTTGAAGGCGGGCGGGGCACAGATACGCAGTATTTT. Its translation is CSVEGGRGTDTQYF.

For the CDR3, the DNA is TGTGCCAGCAGCTCGAGGCGGGGTAACACTGAAGCTTTCTTT. It is translated as CASSSRRGNTEAFF. This sequence joins TRBV6-5 and TRBJ1-1, with D uncertain. The germline V gene encodes CDR1 MNHEY and CDR2 SVGAGI. Trimming stripped 6 bases from V and 2 bases from J, with 13 bases between. This CDR3 has 14 amino acids.

This rearrangement joins TRBV28 to TRBJ1-4; the D gene is possibly TRBD1 (6 bases). This CDR3 contains 13 residues. Germline CDR1 is MDHEN and CDR2 is SYDVKM. V shed 5 bases and J shed 4 bases, with 8 bases lying between them. CDR3 DNA: TGTGCCAGCAGTCGGACAGTTAATGAAAAACTGTTTTTT. It yields the protein CASSRTVNEKLFF. The entire variable domain, with the rest obtained from reference TRBV28 and TRBJ1-4, is as follows: DVKVTQSSRYLVKRTGEKVFLECVQDMDHENMFWYRQDPGLGLRLIYFSYDVKMKEKGDIPEGYSVSREKKERFSLILESASTNQTSMYLCASSRTVNEKLFFGSGTQLSVL.

Comment on this clone: Other nucleotide sequences in the sample specify the same CDR3. This chain joins TRBV28 and TRBJ1-2, with a weak D call TRBD1 (5 bases). The CDR3 is 11 amino acids. V was trimmed by 5 bases and J by 5 bases, leaving 6 bases between them. In germline, CDR1 is MDHEN, CDR2 SYDVKM. In DNA, the CDR3 is TGTGCCAGCAGTGACAGATATGGCTACACCTTC. Protein sequence: CASSDRYGYTF.

The rearrangement uses TRBV19 and TRBJ2-7, with D perhaps TRBD2 (6 bases). The V gene lost 3 bases and the J gene lost 3 bases, with 15 bases spanning the gap. Germline V gene data show CDR1 as LNHDA and CDR2 as SQIVND (reference sequence). CDR3 length: 15 residues. Here the CDR3 DNA reads TGTGCCAGTAGTATCGGAGTGGGGAGGAACTACGAGCAGTACTTC. Protein sequence: CASSIGVGRNYEQYF. Using reference TRBV19 and TRBJ2-7 for the parts outside the CDR3, the full variable domain is DGGITQSPKYLFRKEGQNVTLSCEQNLNHDAMYWYRQDPGQGLRLIYYSQIVNDFQKGDIAEGYSVSREKKESFPLTVTSAQKNPTAFYLCASSIGVGRNYEQYFGPGTRLTVT.